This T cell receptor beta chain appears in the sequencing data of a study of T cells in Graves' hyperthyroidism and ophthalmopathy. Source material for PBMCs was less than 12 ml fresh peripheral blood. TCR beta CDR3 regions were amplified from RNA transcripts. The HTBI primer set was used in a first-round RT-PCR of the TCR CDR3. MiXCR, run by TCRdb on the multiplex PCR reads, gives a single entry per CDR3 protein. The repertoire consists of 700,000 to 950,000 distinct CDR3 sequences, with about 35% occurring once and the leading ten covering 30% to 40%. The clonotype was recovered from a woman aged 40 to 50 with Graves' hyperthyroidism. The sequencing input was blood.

CDR3: CATSSYSGAGSPQHF. In DNA, the CDR3 is TGTGCCACCAGCAGTTACTCCGGGGCGGGTAGCCCCCAGCATTTT. The genes are TRBV15 and TRBJ1-5; tentatively, D is TRBD1 (5 bases). The CDR3 covers 15 residues. Between the trimmed V and J ends, which lost 3 bases and 10 bases, there was a span of 19 bases. Germline values: CDR1 LNHNV, CDR2 YYDKDF (reference sequence). Filled out from reference TRBV15 and TRBJ1-5, the complete variable domain reads DAMVIQNPRYQVTQFGKPVTLSCSQTLNHNVMYWYQQKSSQAPKLLFHYYDKDFNNEADTPDNFQSRRPNTSFCFLDIRSPGLGDTAMYLCATSSYSGAGSPQHFGDGTRLSIL.